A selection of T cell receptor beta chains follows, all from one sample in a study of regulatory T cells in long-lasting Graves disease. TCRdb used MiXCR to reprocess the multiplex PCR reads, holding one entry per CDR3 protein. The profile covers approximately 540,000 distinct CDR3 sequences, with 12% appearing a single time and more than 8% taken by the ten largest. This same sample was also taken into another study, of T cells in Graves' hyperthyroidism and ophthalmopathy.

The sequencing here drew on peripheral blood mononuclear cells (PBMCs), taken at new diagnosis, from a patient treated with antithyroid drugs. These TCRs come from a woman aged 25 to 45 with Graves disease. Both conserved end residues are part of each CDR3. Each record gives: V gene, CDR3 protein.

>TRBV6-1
CASRNWWGEDTQYF
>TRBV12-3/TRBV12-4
CASSLNLLAGEQFF
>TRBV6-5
CASSHSAGQVPFTEAFF
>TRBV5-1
CASSGQGYNEKLFF
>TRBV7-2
CASSLEVIQGVYSGANVLTF
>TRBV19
CASTIRRWAGDTEAFF
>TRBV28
CASSSPQPQHF
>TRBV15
CATSRDRGNSYEQYF
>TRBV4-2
CASSLLRGGAKDYGYTF
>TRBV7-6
CASSFGLADHNERFF
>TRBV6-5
CASSSEESYNEQFF
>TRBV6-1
CASSQGPLGYTF
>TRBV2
CASTWTPLDEKLFF
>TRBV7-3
CASSPLRVAGDGNAYNEQFF
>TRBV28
CATRTGNYEQYF
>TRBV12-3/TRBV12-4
CASSLVRGQPQHF
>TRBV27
CASSWGSTYEQYF
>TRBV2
CASSDQGRQPQHF
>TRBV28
CASSLTGTVSYNEQFF
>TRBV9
CASSPTGGWETQYF
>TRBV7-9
CASSLTEDQPQHF
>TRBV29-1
CSVDGTTLSYNEQFF
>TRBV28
CATSKGLAGATGELFF
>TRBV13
CASSLDRDRGAFF
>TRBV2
CASTKGMTEPYEQYF
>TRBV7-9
CASSLGRTGEYGYTF
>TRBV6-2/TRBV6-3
CASSLQPPSGSLGELFF
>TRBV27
CASSPTLNWKQYF
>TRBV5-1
CASSQDGNTGELFF
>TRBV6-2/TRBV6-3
CASTGGGSGLSGANVLTF
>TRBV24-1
CATSDRQISWGVNQPQHF
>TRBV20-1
CSARDLGGTEAFF
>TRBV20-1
CSARGQLNYGYTF
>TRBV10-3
CAISEDGGSTDEQYF
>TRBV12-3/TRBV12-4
CASSSLAGEGYNEQFF
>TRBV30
CAWQFLTGYHNYGYTF
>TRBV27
CASSSADGGNQPQHF
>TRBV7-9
CASSSVGGSETQYF
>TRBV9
CASSGGGHFSGNTIYF
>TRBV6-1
CASRLQGYTEAFF
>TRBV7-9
CASSWPSNNEQFF
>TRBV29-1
CSVGTTRQYGYTF
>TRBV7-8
CASVGGPDEQFF
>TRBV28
CASSRPQVGYGYTF
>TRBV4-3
CASSQAKVNSYEQYF
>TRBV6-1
CATTVGVGTEAFF
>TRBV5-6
CASSQGLAGPYEQYF
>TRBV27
CASSLVTHDEQYF
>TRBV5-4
CASRAPDTDTQYF
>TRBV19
CASSNPGQGIYEQYF
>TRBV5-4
CASSLAVASGSRETQYF